This is a list of T cell receptor beta chains from one sample in a study of T cell responses to AZD1222 COVID-19 vaccine. TCRdb's table, derived via immunoSEQ multiplex PCR, lists solely in-frame clones and lacks some. The table has around 120,000 clones, 87% seen once. The sequencing here drew on peripheral blood, taken 28 days after the second AZD1222 dose. The receptors here all came from an adult who received the AZD1222 COVID-19 vaccine. Each CDR3 is given with its conserved first and last residue. The order of the fields is V gene, J gene, clone size, D gene, CDR3 DNA, CDR3 protein. The D gene is left open where the match is weak. Clone size appears in some rows only: once, few, many, or a class for an expanded clone.

v_call: TRBV19; j_call: TRBJ2-7; clone_size: .; d_call: .; cdr3_nt: TGTGCCAGTAGTCAGCAGGGAAACTCCTACGAGCAGTACTTC; cdr3_aa: CASSQQGNSYEQYF
v_call: TRBV9; j_call: TRBJ2-1; clone_size: few; d_call: .; cdr3_nt: TGTGCCAGCAGCGTAGATGGGGGCTACAATGAGCAGTTCTTC; cdr3_aa: CASSVDGGYNEQFF
v_call: TRBV5-6; j_call: TRBJ1-2; clone_size: few; d_call: .; cdr3_nt: TGTGCCAGCAGCTTGGAACAGGAGATTCCTAACTATGGCTACACCTTC; cdr3_aa: CASSLEQEIPNYGYTF
v_call: TRBV19; j_call: TRBJ2-1; clone_size: .; d_call: .; cdr3_nt: TGTGCCAGTAGTCCCTTGGGGCAGGGACACCCCTACAATGAGCAGTTCTTC; cdr3_aa: CASSPLGQGHPYNEQFF
v_call: TRBV5-1; j_call: TRBJ2-7; clone_size: .; d_call: TRBD1; cdr3_nt: TGCGCCAGCAGCTTGGGACAGGGGCGGACCTACGAGCAGTACTTC; cdr3_aa: CASSLGQGRTYEQYF
v_call: TRBV7-2; j_call: TRBJ1-1; clone_size: .; d_call: .; cdr3_nt: TGTGCCAGCAGCCCTTTACTTTACCCGAACACTGAAGCTTTCTTT; cdr3_aa: CASSPLLYPNTEAFF
v_call: TRBV6-5; j_call: TRBJ1-1; clone_size: .; d_call: TRBD1; cdr3_nt: TGTGCCAGCAGCGAGACAGGGGCGACGAACACTGAAGCTTTCTTT; cdr3_aa: CASSETGATNTEAFF
v_call: TRBV19; j_call: TRBJ1-1; clone_size: .; d_call: TRBD1; cdr3_nt: TGTGCCAGTAGCATTGACAGGGAGACTGAAGCTTTCTTT; cdr3_aa: CASSIDRETEAFF
v_call: TRBV7-2; j_call: TRBJ2-7; clone_size: .; d_call: TRBD1; cdr3_nt: TGTGCCAGCAGCTTGACAGGGGACTCCTACGAGCAGTACTTC; cdr3_aa: CASSLTGDSYEQYF
v_call: TRBV27; j_call: TRBJ1-4; clone_size: once; d_call: .; cdr3_nt: TGTGCCAGCAGTGGCCGGGACGGCGAAAAACTGTTTTTT; cdr3_aa: CASSGRDGEKLFF
v_call: TRBV5-5; j_call: TRBJ1-6; clone_size: .; d_call: TRBD1; cdr3_nt: TGTGCCAGCAGCCTGACAGGGCGAAATTCACCCCTCCACTTT; cdr3_aa: CASSLTGRNSPLHF
v_call: TRBV4-1; j_call: TRBJ1-1; clone_size: few; d_call: .; cdr3_nt: TGCGCCAGCAGCCAAGATCGCTCCGGGACAAACACTGAAGCTTTCTTT; cdr3_aa: CASSQDRSGTNTEAFF
v_call: TRBV27; j_call: TRBJ1-1; clone_size: once; d_call: .; cdr3_nt: TGTGCCAGCAGCTGGGCCCTGGGGAACACTGAAGCTTTCTTT; cdr3_aa: CASSWALGNTEAFF
v_call: TRBV6-2/TRBV6-3; j_call: TRBJ1-1; clone_size: .; d_call: .; cdr3_nt: TGTGCCAGCAGTTTAGAGAGAAAAGCTTTCTTT; cdr3_aa: CASSLERKAFF
v_call: TRBV23-1; j_call: TRBJ1-2; clone_size: .; d_call: .; cdr3_nt: TGCGCCAGCAGTCAATCGAGGGGGGGGAACTATGGCTACACCTTC; cdr3_aa: CASSQSRGGNYGYTF
v_call: TRBV6-7; j_call: TRBJ1-1; clone_size: .; d_call: .; cdr3_nt: TGTGCCAGCAGTTACTCGGATTGCTGGGGTGATACTGAAGCTTTCTTT; cdr3_aa: CASSYSDCWGDTEAFF
v_call: TRBV3-1/TRBV3-2; j_call: TRBJ2-3; clone_size: .; d_call: TRBD2; cdr3_nt: TGTGCCAGCAGCCCTCGTCCCGGGACTAGCGGTTCCCCCGGGCCCCGAGATACGCAGTATTTT; cdr3_aa: CASSPRPGTSGSPGPRDTQYF
v_call: TRBV12-3/TRBV12-4; j_call: TRBJ1-1; clone_size: .; d_call: .; cdr3_nt: TGTGCCAGCAGTTTTGAGAACACTGAAGCTTTCTTT; cdr3_aa: CASSFENTEAFF
v_call: TRBV6-2/TRBV6-3; j_call: TRBJ1-1; clone_size: .; d_call: .; cdr3_nt: TGTGCCAGCAGTTACTCCTGGGCGAACACTGAAGCTTTCTTT; cdr3_aa: CASSYSWANTEAFF
v_call: TRBV6-5; j_call: TRBJ1-2; clone_size: few; d_call: .; cdr3_nt: TGTGCCAGCAGTTACAGGGGGGCTTCCTATGGCTACACCTTC; cdr3_aa: CASSYRGASYGYTF
v_call: TRBV7-2; j_call: TRBJ2-3; clone_size: .; d_call: TRBD2; cdr3_nt: TGTGCCAGCACCCTCCTAGCGGGGGCCAGCACAGATACGCAGTATTTT; cdr3_aa: CASTLLAGASTDTQYF
v_call: TRBV9; j_call: TRBJ1-2; clone_size: .; d_call: .; cdr3_nt: TGTGCCAGCAGCGTAGCTACGGGGGGGGCTATAAGTGGCTACACCTTC; cdr3_aa: CASSVATGGAISGYTF
v_call: TRBV12-3/TRBV12-4; j_call: TRBJ1-1; clone_size: .; d_call: .; cdr3_nt: TGTGCCAGCAGTTTGGTCTACACTGAAGCTTTCTTT; cdr3_aa: CASSLVYTEAFF
v_call: TRBV4-2; j_call: TRBJ2-5; clone_size: .; d_call: .; cdr3_nt: TGTGCCAGCAGCCAGGGACCTAAGCAAGGGGGGGGAAAAGAGACCCAGTACTTC; cdr3_aa: CASSQGPKQGGGKETQYF
v_call: TRBV11-2; j_call: TRBJ2-5; clone_size: once; d_call: TRBD1; cdr3_nt: TGTGCCAGCAGCTTTAACAGGGGGAGAGAGACCCAGTACTTC; cdr3_aa: CASSFNRGRETQYF
v_call: TRBV11-2; j_call: TRBJ2-3; clone_size: .; d_call: TRBD2; cdr3_nt: TGTGCCAGCAGCTTATCTAGCGGCGGGGGCACAGATACGCAGTATTTT; cdr3_aa: CASSLSSGGGTDTQYF
v_call: TRBV23-1; j_call: TRBJ1-1; clone_size: .; d_call: TRBD1; cdr3_nt: TGCGCCAGCAGTCCCTCGCTACAGGGGAGGGACACTGAAGCTTTCTTT; cdr3_aa: CASSPSLQGRDTEAFF
v_call: TRBV5-5; j_call: TRBJ2-1; clone_size: .; d_call: TRBD2; cdr3_nt: TGTGCCAGCACCCTTGGGCTAGCGGGTGAGCAGTTCTTC; cdr3_aa: CASTLGLAGEQFF
v_call: TRBV2; j_call: TRBJ1-1; clone_size: .; d_call: TRBD1; cdr3_nt: TGTGCGACGACACGTAGTGGACAGGGGGTAAAGAGGACTGAAGCTTTCTTT; cdr3_aa: CATTRSGQGVKRTEAFF
v_call: TRBV5-1; j_call: TRBJ2-7; clone_size: .; d_call: .; cdr3_nt: TGCGCCAGCAGCTTGAACAGCATCTCCTACGAGCAGTACTTC; cdr3_aa: CASSLNSISYEQYF
v_call: TRBV6-5; j_call: TRBJ1-4; clone_size: .; d_call: .; cdr3_nt: TGTGCCAGCCCGGGACCGAATGAAAAACTGTTTTTT; cdr3_aa: CASPGPNEKLFF
v_call: TRBV19; j_call: TRBJ2-3; clone_size: .; d_call: TRBD2; cdr3_nt: TGTGCCAGTAAAAATAGCGGGGGGGACACAGATACGCAGTATTTT; cdr3_aa: CASKNSGGDTDTQYF
v_call: TRBV6-6; j_call: TRBJ2-7; clone_size: .; d_call: .; cdr3_nt: TGTGCCAGCAGTTACGGCAGACTAGCCTACGAGCAGTACTTC; cdr3_aa: CASSYGRLAYEQYF
v_call: TRBV19; j_call: TRBJ2-3; clone_size: .; d_call: .; cdr3_nt: TGTGCCAGTAGTAGGGCTAGCGTATACACAGATACGCAGTATTTT; cdr3_aa: CASSRASVYTDTQYF
v_call: TRBV2; j_call: TRBJ2-1; clone_size: .; d_call: TRBD2; cdr3_nt: TGTGCCAGCAGTGAAAGGGGATGGCGGGGGGGCGGAGTTAACAATGAGCAGTTCTTC; cdr3_aa: CASSERGWRGGGVNNEQFF